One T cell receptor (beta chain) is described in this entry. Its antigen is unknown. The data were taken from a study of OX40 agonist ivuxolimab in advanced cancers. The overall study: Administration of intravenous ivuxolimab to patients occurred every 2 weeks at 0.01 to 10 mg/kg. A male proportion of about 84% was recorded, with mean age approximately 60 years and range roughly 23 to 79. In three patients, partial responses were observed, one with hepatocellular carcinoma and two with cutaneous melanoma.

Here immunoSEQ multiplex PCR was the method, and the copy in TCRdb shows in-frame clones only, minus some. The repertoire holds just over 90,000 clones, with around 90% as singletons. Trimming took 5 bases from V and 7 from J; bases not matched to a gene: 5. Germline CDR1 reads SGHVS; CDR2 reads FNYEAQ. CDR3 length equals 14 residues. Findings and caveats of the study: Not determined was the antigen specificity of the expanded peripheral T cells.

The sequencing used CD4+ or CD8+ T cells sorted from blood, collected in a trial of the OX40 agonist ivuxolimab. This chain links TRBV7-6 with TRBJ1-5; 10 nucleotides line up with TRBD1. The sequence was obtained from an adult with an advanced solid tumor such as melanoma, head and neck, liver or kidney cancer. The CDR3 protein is CASSPGTGVQPQHF. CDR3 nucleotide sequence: TGTGCCAGCAGCCCAGGGACAGGGGTGCAGCCCCAGCATTTT.